The sequence of this T cell receptor beta chain was determined in a study of blood T cell repertoires in COVID-19. Profiling relied on immunoSEQ multiplex PCR, and the TCRdb table lists in-frame clones only, not all of them. The data contain fewer than 250,000 clones, around 82% of them seen just once; the ten biggest clones take up 6% to 7.5%. Participants' reported clinical history set cohort assignment. The CDR3 loop spans 20 amino acids. The germline V gene has CDR1 SGHTA and CDR2 FQGTGA. V gave up 1 base and J gave up 3 bases; unmatched junction bases: 14. The gene calls are TRBV7-3 and TRBJ2-1; TRBD2 matches at 11 bases. Material for sequencing was PBMCs or T cells enriched from blood (not recorded which). The TCR was taken from a woman in her forties with acute COVID-19. CDR3 DNA sequence: TGTGCCAGCAGCTTAATAGGGGGACTAGCGGAGCTCAGCTACTACAATGAGCAGTTCTTC. This gives the protein CASSLIGGLAELSYYNEQFF.